This paragraph reports one T cell receptor (beta chain). The data belong to a study of glioma-infiltrating T cells after dendritic cell vaccination. Sequencing was performed with immunoSEQ multiplex PCR; in TCRdb, only in-frame clones are kept and a portion is missing. Of roughly 90,000 clones listed, 85% to 90% are singletons. The germline gives CDR1 MNHEY, CDR2 SMNVEV (reference sequence). V was clipped by 3 bases and J by 4 bases; unmatched bases: 13. The CDR3 extends over 17 amino acids. This sample comprised blood, obtained before dendritic cell vaccination. The source of this sequence is a human donor with glioblastoma. This chain joins TRBV27 and TRBJ2-7; 9 positions agree with TRBD2. The CDR3 DNA reads TGTGCCAGCAGTTTTTTTAACCCACCTAGCGGGAATTACGAGCAGTACTTC. Its translation is CASSFFNPPSGNYEQYF.